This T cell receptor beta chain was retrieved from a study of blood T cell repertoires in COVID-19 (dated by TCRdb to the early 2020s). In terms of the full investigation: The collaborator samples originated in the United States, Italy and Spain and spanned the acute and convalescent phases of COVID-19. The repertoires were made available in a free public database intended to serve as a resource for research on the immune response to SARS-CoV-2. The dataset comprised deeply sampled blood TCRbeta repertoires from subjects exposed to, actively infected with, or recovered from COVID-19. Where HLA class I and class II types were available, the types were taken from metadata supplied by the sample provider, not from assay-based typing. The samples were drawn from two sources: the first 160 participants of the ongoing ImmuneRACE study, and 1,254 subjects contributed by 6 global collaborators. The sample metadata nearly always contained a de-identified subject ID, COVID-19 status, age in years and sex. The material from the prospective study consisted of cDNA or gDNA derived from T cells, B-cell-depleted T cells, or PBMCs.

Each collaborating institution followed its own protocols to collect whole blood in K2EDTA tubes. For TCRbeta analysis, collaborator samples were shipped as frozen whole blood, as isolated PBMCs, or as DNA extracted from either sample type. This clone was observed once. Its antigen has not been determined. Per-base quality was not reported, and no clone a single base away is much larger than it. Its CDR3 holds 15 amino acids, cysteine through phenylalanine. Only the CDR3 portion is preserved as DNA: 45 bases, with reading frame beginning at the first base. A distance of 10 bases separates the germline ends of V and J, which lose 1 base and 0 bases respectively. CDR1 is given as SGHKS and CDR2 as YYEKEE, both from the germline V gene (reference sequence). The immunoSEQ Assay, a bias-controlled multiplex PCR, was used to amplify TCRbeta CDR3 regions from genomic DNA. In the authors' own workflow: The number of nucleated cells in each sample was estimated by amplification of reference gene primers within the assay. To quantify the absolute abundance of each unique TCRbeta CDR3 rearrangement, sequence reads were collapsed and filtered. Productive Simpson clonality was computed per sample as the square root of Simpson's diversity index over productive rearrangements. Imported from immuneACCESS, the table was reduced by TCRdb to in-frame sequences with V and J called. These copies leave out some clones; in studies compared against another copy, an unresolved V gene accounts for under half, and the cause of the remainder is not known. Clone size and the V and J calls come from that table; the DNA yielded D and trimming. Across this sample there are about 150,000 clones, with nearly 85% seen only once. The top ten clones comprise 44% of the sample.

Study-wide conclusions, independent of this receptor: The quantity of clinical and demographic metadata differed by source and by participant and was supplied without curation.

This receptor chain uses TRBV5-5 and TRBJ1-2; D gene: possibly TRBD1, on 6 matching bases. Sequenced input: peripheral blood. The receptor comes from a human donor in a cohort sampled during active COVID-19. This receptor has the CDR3 CASSLSGAPNYGYTF. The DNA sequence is TGTGCCAGCAGCTTGTCAGGGGCCCCTAACTATGGCTACACCTTC.